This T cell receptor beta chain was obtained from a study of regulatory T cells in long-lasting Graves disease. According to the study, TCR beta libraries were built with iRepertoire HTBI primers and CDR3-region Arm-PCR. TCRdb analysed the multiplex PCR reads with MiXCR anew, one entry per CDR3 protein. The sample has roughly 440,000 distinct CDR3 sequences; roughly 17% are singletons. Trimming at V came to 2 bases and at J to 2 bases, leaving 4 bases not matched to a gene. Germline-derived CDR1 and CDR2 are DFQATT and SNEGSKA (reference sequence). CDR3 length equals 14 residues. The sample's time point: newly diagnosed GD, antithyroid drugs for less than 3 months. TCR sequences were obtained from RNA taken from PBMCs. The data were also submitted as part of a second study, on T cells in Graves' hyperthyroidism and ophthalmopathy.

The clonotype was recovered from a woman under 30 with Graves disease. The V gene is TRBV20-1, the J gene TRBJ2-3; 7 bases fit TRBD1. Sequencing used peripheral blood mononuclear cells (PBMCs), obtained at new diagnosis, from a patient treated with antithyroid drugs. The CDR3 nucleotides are TGCAGTGCTAGACCGGGACAGATCACAGATACGCAGTATTTT. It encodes CSARPGQITDTQYF.